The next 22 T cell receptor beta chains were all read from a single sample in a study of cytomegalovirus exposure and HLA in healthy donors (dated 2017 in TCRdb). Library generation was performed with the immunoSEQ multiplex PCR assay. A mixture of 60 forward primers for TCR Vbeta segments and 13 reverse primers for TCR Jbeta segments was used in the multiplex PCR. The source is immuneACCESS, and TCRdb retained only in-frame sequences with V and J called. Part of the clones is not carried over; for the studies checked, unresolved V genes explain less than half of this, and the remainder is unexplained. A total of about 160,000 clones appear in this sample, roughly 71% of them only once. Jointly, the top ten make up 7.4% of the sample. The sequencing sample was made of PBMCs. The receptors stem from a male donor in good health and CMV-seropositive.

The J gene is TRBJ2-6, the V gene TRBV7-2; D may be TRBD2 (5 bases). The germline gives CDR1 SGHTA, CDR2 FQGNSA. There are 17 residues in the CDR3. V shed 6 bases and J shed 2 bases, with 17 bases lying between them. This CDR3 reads CASRPGEGRAGANVLTF. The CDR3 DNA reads TGTGCCAGCAGGCCGGGCGAGGGCCGGGCTGGGGCCAACGTCCTGACTTTC. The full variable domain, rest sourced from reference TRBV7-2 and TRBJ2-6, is GAGVSQSPSNKVTEKGKDVELRCDPISGHTALYWYRQSLGQGLEFLIYFQGNSAPDKSGLPSDRFSAERTGGSVSTLTIQRTQQEDSAVYLCASRPGEGRAGANVLTFGAGSRLTVL.

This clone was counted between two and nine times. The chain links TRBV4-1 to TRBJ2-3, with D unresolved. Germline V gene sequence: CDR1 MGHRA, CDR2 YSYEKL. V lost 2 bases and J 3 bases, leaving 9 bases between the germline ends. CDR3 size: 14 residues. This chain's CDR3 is CASSQKLDTDTQYF. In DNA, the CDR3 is TGCGCCAGCAGCCAAAAGCTAGATACAGATACGCAGTATTTT.

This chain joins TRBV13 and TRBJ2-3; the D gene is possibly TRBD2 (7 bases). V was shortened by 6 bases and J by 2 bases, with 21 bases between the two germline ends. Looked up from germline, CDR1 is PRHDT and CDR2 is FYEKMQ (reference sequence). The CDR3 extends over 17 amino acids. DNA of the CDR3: TGTGCCAGCAGTCTTTTTGGGGCGGGGGCCGACACAGATACGCAGTATTTT. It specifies CASSLFGAGADTDTQYF.

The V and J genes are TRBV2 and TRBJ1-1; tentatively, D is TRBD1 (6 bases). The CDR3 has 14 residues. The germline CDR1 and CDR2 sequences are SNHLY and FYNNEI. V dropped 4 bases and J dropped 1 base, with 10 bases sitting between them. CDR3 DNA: TGTGCCAGCAGTGTAGGCAGGGGGAACACTGAAGCTTTCTTT. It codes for CASSVGRGNTEAFF.

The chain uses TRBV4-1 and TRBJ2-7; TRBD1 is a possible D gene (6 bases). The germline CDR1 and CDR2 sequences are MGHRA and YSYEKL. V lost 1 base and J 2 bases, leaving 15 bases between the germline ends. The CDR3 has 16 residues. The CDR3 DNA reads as TGCGCCAGCAGCCAAGCCTGGGGGACATCGGCCTACGAGCAGTACTTC. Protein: CASSQAWGTSAYEQYF.

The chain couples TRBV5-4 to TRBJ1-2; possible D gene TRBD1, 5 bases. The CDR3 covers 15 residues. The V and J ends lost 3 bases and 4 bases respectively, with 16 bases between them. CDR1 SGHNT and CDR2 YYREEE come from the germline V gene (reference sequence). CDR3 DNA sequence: TGTGCCAGCAGCTCGCCGGGACTTAGCCCCTATGGCTACACCTTC. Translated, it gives CASSSPGLSPYGYTF.

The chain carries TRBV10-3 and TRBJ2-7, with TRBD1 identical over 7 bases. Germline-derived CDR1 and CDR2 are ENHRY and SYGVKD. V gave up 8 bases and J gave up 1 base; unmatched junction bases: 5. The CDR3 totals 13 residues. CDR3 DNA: TGTGCCATCCGGGACAGCCTTTCCTACGAGCAGTACTTC. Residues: CAIRDSLSYEQYF.

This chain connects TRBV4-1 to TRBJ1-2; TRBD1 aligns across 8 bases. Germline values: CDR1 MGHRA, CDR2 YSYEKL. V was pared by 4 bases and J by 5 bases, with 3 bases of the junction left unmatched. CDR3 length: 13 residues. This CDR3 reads CASSLRTGYGYTF. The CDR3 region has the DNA TGCGCCAGCAGCCTCCGGACAGGGTATGGCTACACCTTC.

The CDR3: CASSQAGTGSHEQYF. The CDR3 DNA follows: TGTGCCAGCAGCCAAGCGGGGACAGGGTCCCACGAGCAGTACTTC. The chain combines TRBV4-2 with TRBJ2-7, with 9 bases matching TRBD1. V shed 1 base and J 5 bases; nucleotides not matched to a gene: 6. Germline V gene data show CDR1 as LGHNA and CDR2 as YNFKEQ. The CDR3 extends over 15 amino acids.

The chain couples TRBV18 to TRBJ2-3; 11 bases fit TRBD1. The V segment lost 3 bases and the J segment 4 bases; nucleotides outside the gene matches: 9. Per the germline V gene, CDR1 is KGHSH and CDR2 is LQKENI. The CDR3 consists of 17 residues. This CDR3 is CASSPIRPGQGADTQYF. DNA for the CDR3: TGTGCCAGCTCACCGATCCGGCCGGGACAGGGGGCAGATACGCAGTATTTT.

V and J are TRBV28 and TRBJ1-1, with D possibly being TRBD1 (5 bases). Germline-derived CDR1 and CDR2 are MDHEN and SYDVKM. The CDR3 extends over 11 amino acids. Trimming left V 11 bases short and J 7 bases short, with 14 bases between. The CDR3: CAAGLLFEAFF. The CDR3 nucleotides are TGTGCCGCGGGGCTCCTCTTTGAAGCTTTCTTT.

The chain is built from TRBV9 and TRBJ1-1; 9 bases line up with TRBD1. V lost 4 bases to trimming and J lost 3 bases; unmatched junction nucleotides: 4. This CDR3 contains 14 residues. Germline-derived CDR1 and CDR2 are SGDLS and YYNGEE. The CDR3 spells CASSLRQGDTEAFF. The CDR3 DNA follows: TGTGCCAGCAGCCTAAGACAGGGGGACACTGAAGCTTTCTTT.

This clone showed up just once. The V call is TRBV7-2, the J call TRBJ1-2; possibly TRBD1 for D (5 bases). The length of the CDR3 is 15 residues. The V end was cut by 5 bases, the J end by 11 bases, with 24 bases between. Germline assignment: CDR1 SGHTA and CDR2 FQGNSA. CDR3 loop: CASSRTTLGRPGYTF. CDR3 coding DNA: TGTGCCAGCAGCCGTACCACCCTGGGGCGGCCGGGTTACACCTTC. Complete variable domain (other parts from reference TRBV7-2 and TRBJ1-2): GAGVSQSPSNKVTEKGKDVELRCDPISGHTALYWYRQSLGQGLEFLIYFQGNSAPDKSGLPSDRFSAERTGGSVSTLTIQRTQQEDSAVYLCASSRTTLGRPGYTFGSGTRLTVV.

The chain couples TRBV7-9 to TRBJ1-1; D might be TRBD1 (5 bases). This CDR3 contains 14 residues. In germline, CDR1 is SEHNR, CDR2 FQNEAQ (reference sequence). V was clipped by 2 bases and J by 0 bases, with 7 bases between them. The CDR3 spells CASSLQGLNTEAFF. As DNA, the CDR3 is TGTGCCAGCAGCTTACAGGGATTGAACACTGAAGCTTTCTTT.

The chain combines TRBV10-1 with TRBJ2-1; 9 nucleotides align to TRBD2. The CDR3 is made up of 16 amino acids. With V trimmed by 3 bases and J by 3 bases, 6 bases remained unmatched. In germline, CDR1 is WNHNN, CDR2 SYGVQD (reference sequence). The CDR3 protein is CASSDSQAGGYNEQFF. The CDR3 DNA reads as TGCGCCAGCAGTGACTCCCAAGCGGGGGGCTACAATGAGCAGTTCTTC.

The CDR3 DNA sequence: TGTGCCAGCGGCGCGGGGGGTGGCACAGATACGCAGTATTTT. It yields the protein CASGAGGGTDTQYF. This chain connects TRBV6-5 to TRBJ2-3; 8 bases match TRBD2. The CDR3 covers 14 residues. V dropped 8 bases and J dropped 1; count of bases not matched to a gene: 5. Per germline, CDR1 MNHEY and CDR2 SVGAGI.

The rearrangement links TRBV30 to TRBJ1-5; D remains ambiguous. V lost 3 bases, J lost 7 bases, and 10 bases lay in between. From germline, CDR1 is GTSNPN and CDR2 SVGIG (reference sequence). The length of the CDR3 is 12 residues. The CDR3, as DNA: TGTGCCTGGAGCGTCAGAGGGCAGCCCCAGCATTTT. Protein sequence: CAWSVRGQPQHF.

The CDR3 sequence: CAWSHGSEQYF. Here the CDR3 DNA reads TGTGCCTGGAGCCATGGGAGCGAGCAGTACTTC. The chain combines TRBV30 with TRBJ2-7; tentatively, D is TRBD2 (5 bases). The CDR3 has 11 residues. V lost 3 bases and J 6 bases, leaving 9 bases between the germline ends. Germline values: CDR1 GTSNPN, CDR2 SVGIG (reference sequence).

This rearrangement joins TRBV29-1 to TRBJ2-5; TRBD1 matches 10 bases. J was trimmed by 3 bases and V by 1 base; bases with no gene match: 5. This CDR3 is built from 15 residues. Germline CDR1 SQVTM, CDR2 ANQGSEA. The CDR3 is CSVEAGTGVEETQYF. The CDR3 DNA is TGCAGCGTTGAAGCTGGGACAGGGGTTGAAGAGACCCAGTACTTC.

CDR3 nucleotide sequence: TGCGCCAGCAGCTTGGAGGGGCAGAACACTGAAGCTTTCTTT. Its protein is CASSLEGQNTEAFF. The chain has TRBV5-1 and TRBJ1-1; a possible D gene is TRBD1 (5 bases). Germline values: CDR1 SGHRS, CDR2 YFSETQ. Between the trimmed V and J ends, which lost 0 bases and 1 base, there was a span of 7 bases. CDR3 length: 14 residues.

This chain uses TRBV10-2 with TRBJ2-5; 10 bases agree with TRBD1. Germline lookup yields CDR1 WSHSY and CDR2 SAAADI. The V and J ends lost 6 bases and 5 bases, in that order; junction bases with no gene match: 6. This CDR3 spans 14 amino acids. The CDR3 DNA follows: TGCGCCAGCAGGGGACAGGGGTCGCGGGAGACCCAGTACTTC. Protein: CASRGQGSRETQYF.

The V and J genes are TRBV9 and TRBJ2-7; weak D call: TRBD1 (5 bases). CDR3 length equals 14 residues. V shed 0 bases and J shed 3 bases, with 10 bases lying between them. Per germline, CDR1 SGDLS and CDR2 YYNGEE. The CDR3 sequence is CASSVGQGLYEQYF. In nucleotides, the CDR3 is TGTGCCAGCAGCGTAGGGCAGGGCCTCTACGAGCAGTACTTC.